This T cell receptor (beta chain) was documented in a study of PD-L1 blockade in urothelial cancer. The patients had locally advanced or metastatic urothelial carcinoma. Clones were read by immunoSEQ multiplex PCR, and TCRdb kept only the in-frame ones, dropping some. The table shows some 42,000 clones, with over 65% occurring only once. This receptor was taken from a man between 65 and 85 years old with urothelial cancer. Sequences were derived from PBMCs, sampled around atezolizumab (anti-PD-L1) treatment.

In nucleotides, the CDR3 is TGTGCCAGCAGCTATTCCGGGACACGTCCACAAGAGACCCAGTACTTC. Protein: CASSYSGTRPQETQYF. The chain carries TRBV13 and TRBJ2-5; D is possibly TRBD1 (6 bases). Trimming cost V 4 bases and J 2 bases, with 17 bases left between them. CDR1 and CDR2 (germline): PRHDT, FYEKMQ (reference sequence). CDR3 length: 16 residues. Combining the CDR3 with reference TRBV13 and TRBJ2-5 gives the whole variable domain AAGVIQSPRHLIKEKRETATLKCYPIPRHDTVYWYQQGPGQDPQFLISFYEKMQSDKGSIPDRFSAQQFSDYHSELNMSSLELGDSALYFCASSYSGTRPQETQYFGPGTRLLVL.